One and the same sample provided the 4 T cell receptor beta chains below, sequenced in a study of T cell responses to AZD1222 COVID-19 vaccine. The assay was immunoSEQ multiplex PCR, and TCRdb's table has in-frame clones only and misses some. This table has about 120,000 clones, approximately 88% appearing once. The input for sequencing was peripheral blood, taken on day 0 of AZD1222 vaccination. These receptors all stem from an adult in good health.

This clone was observed once. V is TRBV4-3 and J is TRBJ1-4; 11 bases line up with TRBD1. Unmatched junction bases numbered 10, after V lost 4 bases and J lost 3 bases. CDR1 LGHNA and CDR2 YSLEER come from the germline V gene. The CDR3 length is 18 residues. CDR3 residues: CASSPDRGRLGANEKLFF. The CDR3 region has the DNA TGCGCCAGCAGCCCGGACAGGGGGCGACTTGGGGCTAATGAAAAACTGTTTTTT.

This chain links TRBV6-1 with TRBJ1-4; unclear D gene. V lost 0 bases and J lost 0, with 14 bases in between. Per the germline V gene, CDR1 is MNHNS and CDR2 is SASEGT. The length of the CDR3 is 18 residues. CDR3 loop: CASSEAIRGHATNEKLFF. The CDR3 region has the DNA TGTGCCAGCAGTGAAGCTATAAGAGGCCATGCAACTAATGAAAAACTGTTTTTT.

The CDR3 sequence: CASSLGVTSGNTIYF. Written as DNA, the CDR3 is TGCGCCAGCAGCTTGGGTGTCACCTCTGGAAACACCATATATTTT. The chain carries TRBV5-1 and TRBJ1-3; D ambiguous. Germline CDR1 SGHRS, CDR2 YFSETQ. V was shortened by 0 bases and J by 0 bases, with 7 bases between the two germline ends. This CDR3 has 15 amino acids.

Only one count was recorded for this clone. V and J are TRBV5-1 and TRBJ1-1, with D hard to call. Trimming left V 5 bases short and J 3 bases short, with 8 bases between. Germline CDR1 and CDR2: SGHRS and YFSETQ. The length of the CDR3 is 12 residues. This CDR3 reads CASRSPDTEAFF. The CDR3 coding sequence is TGCGCCAGCAGAAGCCCTGACACTGAAGCTTTCTTT.